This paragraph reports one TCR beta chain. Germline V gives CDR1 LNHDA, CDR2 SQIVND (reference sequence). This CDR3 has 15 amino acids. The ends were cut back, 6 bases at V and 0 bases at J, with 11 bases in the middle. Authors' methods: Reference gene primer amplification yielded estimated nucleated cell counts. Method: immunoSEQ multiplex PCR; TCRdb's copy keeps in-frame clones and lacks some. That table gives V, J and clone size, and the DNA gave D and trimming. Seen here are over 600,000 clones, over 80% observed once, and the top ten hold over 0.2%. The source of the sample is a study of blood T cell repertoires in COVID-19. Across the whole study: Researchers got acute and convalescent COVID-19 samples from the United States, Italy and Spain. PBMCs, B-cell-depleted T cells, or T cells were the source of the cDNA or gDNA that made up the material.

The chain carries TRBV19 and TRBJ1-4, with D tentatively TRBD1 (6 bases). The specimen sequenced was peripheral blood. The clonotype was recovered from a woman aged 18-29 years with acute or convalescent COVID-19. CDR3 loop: CASRQGIATNEKLFF. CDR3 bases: TGTGCCAGTAGACAGGGCATTGCAACTAATGAAAAACTGTTTTTT.